This T cell receptor (beta chain) was recovered during a study of blood T cell repertoires in COVID-19. Study overall: Samples representing acute and convalescent COVID-19 were sourced from the United States, Italy and Spain. PBMCs, B-cell-depleted T cells, or T cells were the source of the cDNA or gDNA that made up the material.

Original methodology: Nucleated cell counts were estimated from reference gene primer amplification. Produced via immunoSEQ multiplex PCR; TCRdb's table is partial and in-frame only. V and J calls and clone size are copied from that table; D and trimming were computed from the DNA. The sample lists about 82,000 clones, roughly four fifths seen once, with around 7% in the top ten. Trimming took 6 bases from V and 5 from J, leaving 13 bases between them. The CDR3 consists of 13 residues. Germline CDR1 reads MNHEY; CDR2 reads SVGAGI. The chain is built from TRBV6-5 and TRBJ2-5; D is possibly TRBD1 (6 bases). This sequence originates from a man in his fifties with active or convalescent COVID-19. Sequenced input: peripheral blood. The DNA of the CDR3 is TGTGCCAGCAGCCTCACAGGGTTGGAGACCCAGTACTTC. It is translated as CASSLTGLETQYF.